A selection of T cell receptor beta chains follows, all from one sample in a study of blood T cells in healthy people across ages. TCRdb called the 5' RACE reads again in MiXCR, with one record for every CDR3 protein. The data contain 1,800,000 or so distinct CDR3 sequences, around 40% of them singletons. The sequencing sample was made of blood. The origin of the receptors is a human donor in good health. CDR3s include the opening cysteine and the closing phenylalanine or tryptophan. D genes are given only for firm matches. Rows may omit the clone size; those that give it use once, few, many or a size class.

d_gene	abundance	v_gene	j_gene	CDR3nt	CDR3aa
-	-	TRBV7-2	TRBJ2-3	TGTGCCAGCAGCTTAGGGGGAGTGAACACAGATACGCAGTATTTT	CASSLGGVNTDTQYF
-	few	TRBV20-1	TRBJ1-5	TGCAGTGCCTCCGTGGATGGGAATCAGCCCCAGCATTTT	CSASVDGNQPQHF
-	-	TRBV7-6	TRBJ2-7	TGTGCCAGCAACTTAAGTACGGCTGGGTCCTCCTCCTACGAGCAGTACTTC	CASNLSTAGSSSYEQYF
-	-	TRBV7-2	TRBJ2-1	TGTGCCAGCAGCCCCCCCATATACGACAATGAGCAGTTCTTC	CASSPPIYDNEQFF
-	-	TRBV9	TRBJ1-5	TGTGCCAGCAGCCCCTCGGGGGGCCGGGGGGCCCAGCATTTT	CASSPSGGRGAQHF
TRBD2	few	TRBV6-2/TRBV6-3	TRBJ2-5	TGTGCCAGCAGTTACAGGACTAGCCGGACCCAGTACTTC	CASSYRTSRTQYF
-	few	TRBV20-1	TRBJ2-7	TGCAGTGCTAGGGGGGTTTTCCCCCCAGCCTACGAGCAGTACTTC	CSARGVFPPAYEQYF
-	-	TRBV29-1	TRBJ1-2	TGCAGCGATGGGGGGGGCTATGACTACACCTTC	CSDGGGYDYTF
TRBD1	-	TRBV4-2	TRBJ1-5	TGTGCCAGCAGCCAAGAACTAATGGGACAGGGTAATCAGCCCCAGCATTTT	CASSQELMGQGNQPQHF
-	-	TRBV20-1	TRBJ1-5	TGCAGTGCTAGTCAGGGTAGGCCTAATCAGCCCCAGCATTTT	CSASQGRPNQPQHF
TRBD1	-	TRBV6-5	TRBJ1-1	TGTGCCAGCAGTTACGGGACAGTTGCTGAAGCTTTCTTT	CASSYGTVAEAFF
-	few	TRBV6-5	TRBJ2-7	TGTGCCAGCAGAAAATGGGACGAGCAGTACTTC	CASRKWDEQYF
-	-	TRBV28	TRBJ1-2	TGTGCCAGCAGTTATGGGCGGTGGGCAGGCCGAAGAGAAAACTATGGCTACACCTTC	CASSYGRWAGRRENYGYTF
TRBD1	once	TRBV6-5	TRBJ2-7	TGTGCCAGCAGTTACTCGAGTGGGGACAGGGGGCTCTACGAGCAGTACTTC	CASSYSSGDRGLYEQYF
-	few	TRBV5-1	TRBJ2-1	TGCGCCAGCAGCAACAGACTCAATGAGCAGTTCTTC	CASSNRLNEQFF
TRBD1	-	TRBV12-3/TRBV12-4	TRBJ1-1	TGTGCCAACAGCCCGAGACAGGGCCGCGGGGGGACTGAAGCTTTCTTT	CANSPRQGRGGTEAFF
-	-	TRBV6-2/TRBV6-3	TRBJ2-7	TGTGCCAGCAGTTCACTGACAGAGGCCACCTACGAGCAGTACTTC	CASSSLTEATYEQYF
-	-	TRBV12-3/TRBV12-4	TRBJ2-7	TGTGCCAGCAGCCGACTCGACCCTTTGACAAGACCCTACGAGCAGTACTTC	CASSRLDPLTRPYEQYF
TRBD1	-	TRBV20-1	TRBJ1-3	TGCAGTGCGACCGGGACAGCCGGAAACACCATATATTTT	CSATGTAGNTIYF
-	few	TRBV20-1	TRBJ2-5	TGCAGTGCTAGTAGGGTAGGGGAGACCCAGTACTTC	CSASRVGETQYF
-	-	TRBV7-2	TRBJ2-3	TGTGCCAGCAGCTTATATGCAGGGGCGGCGGGGCCCGATACGCAGTATTTT	CASSLYAGAAGPDTQYF
-	few	TRBV7-9	TRBJ2-7	TGTGCCAGCAGCTTATTCCTCGACTACGAGCAGTACTTC	CASSLFLDYEQYF
TRBD1	-	TRBV29-1	TRBJ2-1	TGCAGCGTCCCCGGGACAGATCTCAATGAGCAGTTCTTC	CSVPGTDLNEQFF
TRBD1	-	TRBV4-1	TRBJ2-1	TGCGCCAGCAGCCTAACGGACAGGGCCCCTTACAATGAGCAGTTCTTC	CASSLTDRAPYNEQFF
TRBD1	-	TRBV12-3/TRBV12-4	TRBJ2-7	TGTGCCAGCAGCGATACCCGGACAGGGAGCTCCTACGAGCAGTACTTC	CASSDTRTGSSYEQYF
TRBD1	-	TRBV7-2	TRBJ2-4	TGTGCCAGCAGCTTAGCTGGCAGGGGGTACAATGAGCAGTACTTC	CASSLAGRGYNEQYF
TRBD2	-	TRBV9	TRBJ2-7	TGTGCCGGCAGCAAAGAACTAGCGGGGGGTCCCTACGGGCAGTACTTC	CAGSKELAGGPYGQYF
-	many	TRBV11-2	TRBJ2-3	TGTGCCAGCAGCTCAAGGTGGGGGGGCACAGATACGCAGTATTTT	CASSSRWGGTDTQYF
-	few	TRBV12-3/TRBV12-4	TRBJ2-2	TGTGCCAGCAGTTTAGCGAATCCCGGGGGCACCGGGGAGCTGTTTTTT	CASSLANPGGTGELFF
-	-	TRBV4-1	TRBJ1-5	TGCGCCAGCAGCCCCGGGTGGAGGGCCAATCAGCCCCAGCATTTT	CASSPGWRANQPQHF
-	few	TRBV6-2/TRBV6-3	TRBJ2-7	TGTGCCAGCAGTTACGGGATCCAGACAGGCGAACGCTACGAGCAGTACTTC	CASSYGIQTGERYEQYF
-	few	TRBV27	TRBJ2-1	TGTGCCAGCTGTAGGGGGGCCCCCTACAATGAGCAGTTCTTC	CASCRGAPYNEQFF
-	-	TRBV4-3	TRBJ1-2	TGCGCCAGCAGCCAAGAAAAAGGCGTTATGTGGGGCTACACCTTC	CASSQEKGVMWGYTF
-	-	TRBV12-3/TRBV12-4	TRBJ2-7	TGTGCCAGCAGTTCCGGGACTCCCAGAGCTGAGCAGTACTTC	CASSSGTPRAEQYF
-	-	TRBV3-1	TRBJ1-1	TGTGCCAGCAGCGATGGAGGGCCCAGGAGGAACACTGAAGCTTTCTTT	CASSDGGPRRNTEAFF
-	-	TRBV6-6	TRBJ2-1	TGTGCCAGCAGTTACTCGAGTCCCTCCTCCTACAATGAGCAGTTCTTC	CASSYSSPSSYNEQFF
-	-	TRBV6-1	TRBJ1-2	TGTGCCAGCAGTGAAGCATTAGTGGACACGGCCTATGGCTACACCTTC	CASSEALVDTAYGYTF
-	-	TRBV4-3	TRBJ2-3	TGCGTCAGCAGCCAAGGGGTGGCGACAGCTAGCACAGATACGCAGTATTTT	CVSSQGVATASTDTQYF
-	few	TRBV6-2/TRBV6-3	TRBJ2-5	TGTGCCAGCAGTCCCCGACTAAGCAACGCTCAAGAGACCCAGTACTTC	CASSPRLSNAQETQYF
-	-	TRBV15	TRBJ2-7	TGTGCCACCAGCAGCTTGGGGGAGCCCTCCTACGAGCAGTACTTC	CATSSLGEPSYEQYF
-	few	TRBV28	TRBJ1-2	TGTGCCAGTCGCAAACAGGGAAACTATGGCTACACCTTC	CASRKQGNYGYTF
TRBD2	-	TRBV28	TRBJ2-7	TGTGCCAGCAGTTCCGGGACTAGCGGGAACCCTGAAACTGCCTACGAGCAGTACTTC	CASSSGTSGNPETAYEQYF
-	few	TRBV6-5	TRBJ1-2	TGTGCCAGCAGTTTTGAGGGGATGGGGGGCTACACCTTC	CASSFEGMGGYTF
-	-	TRBV5-5	TRBJ2-7	TGTGCCAGCAGCTCCGACAGGCCTCAATACGAGCAGTACTTC	CASSSDRPQYEQYF
-	-	TRBV21-1	TRBJ1-5	TGTGCCAGCAGTTATACGTCGACAGGTGGTGATGATCAGCCCCAGCATTTT	CASSYTSTGGDDQPQHF
TRBD1	-	TRBV6-2/TRBV6-3	TRBJ2-1	TGTGCCAGCAGTTACTCGGAGGATGAGGAATCCGGGACAGGGACCTACAATGAGCAGTTCTTC	CASSYSEDEESGTGTYNEQFF
-	-	TRBV30	TRBJ1-1	TGTGCCTGGAGGAAAACAGAGAACACTGAAGCTTTCTTT	CAWRKTENTEAFF
-	-	TRBV18	TRBJ2-7	TGTGCCAGCTCTGGGGACTCTTCCTCCTACGAGCAGTACTTC	CASSGDSSSYEQYF
-	few	TRBV7-3	TRBJ1-1	TGTGCCAGCAGCTTAACACCGGAGAACACTGAAGCTTTCTTT	CASSLTPENTEAFF
TRBD2	-	TRBV5-1	TRBJ2-1	TGCGCCAGCAGCGTAGGGACTAGCGGGGGGGATGAGCGGTTCTTC	CASSVGTSGGDERFF
TRBD1	-	TRBV5-6	TRBJ1-1	TGTGCCAGCAGCCTACCGGGACAGGGAGTCGTAGGCACTGAAGCTTTCTTT	CASSLPGQGVVGTEAFF
TRBD2	-	TRBV6-2/TRBV6-3	TRBJ2-1	TGTGCCAGCAGTTACCTAGCGGGGGCCCCCTACAATGAGCAGTTCTTC	CASSYLAGAPYNEQFF
TRBD1	-	TRBV11-3	TRBJ2-1	TGTGCCAGCAGCCCGGGACAGGAATCCTACAATGAGCAGTTCTTC	CASSPGQESYNEQFF
-	-	TRBV3-1	TRBJ2-5	TGTGCCAGCAGCCAATTATCCAGTCCCCAAGAGACCCAGTACTTC	CASSQLSSPQETQYF
TRBD1	few	TRBV9	TRBJ1-6	TGTGCCAGCAGCGGGGGACAGATAGATTCACCCCTCCACTTT	CASSGGQIDSPLHF
TRBD1	-	TRBV9	TRBJ2-3	TGTGCCAGCAGCTGGGACAGGGACGGCGATACGCAGTATTTT	CASSWDRDGDTQYF
-	few	TRBV11-2	TRBJ1-1	TGTGCCAGCAGCTGGAACAGGGCCCCCATGAACACTGAAGCTTTCTTT	CASSWNRAPMNTEAFF
TRBD2	-	TRBV6-5	TRBJ2-7	TGTGCCAGCAGTTACGCCGGACTAGGGGAACACGAGCAGTACTTC	CASSYAGLGEHEQYF
-	few	TRBV27	TRBJ2-3	TGTGCCAGCAGTTTAAGTGGTAACACAGATACGCAGTATTTT	CASSLSGNTDTQYF
-	-	TRBV3-1	TRBJ1-1	TGTGCCAGCAGCCAGGCCTACAGGGCGGTTGAAGCTTTCTTT	CASSQAYRAVEAFF